The next 3 T cell receptor beta chains were all read from a single sample in a study of technical replicates of blood from a handful of donors. The protocol was immunoSEQ multiplex PCR, while the TCRdb copy is restricted to in-frame clones and leaves out a portion. The sample lists 55,000 to 75,000 clones; about 94% were seen once. The sequenced sample consisted of T cells isolated from PBMCs. Receptors originate from a human donor in good health.

The chain combines TRBV27 with TRBJ2-3; TRBD1 might be the D (5 bases). Per the germline V gene, CDR1 is MNHEY and CDR2 is SMNVEV (reference sequence). V was shortened by 5 bases and J by 7 bases, with 13 bases between the two germline ends. The CDR3 length is 13 residues. The CDR3 region is CASSPGPSNTQYF. The CDR3 nucleotides read TGTGCCAGCAGTCCAGGGCCTTCTAATACGCAGTATTTT.

V gene TRBV11-2 combines with J gene TRBJ2-7; possible D gene TRBD2, 5 bases. V gave up 4 bases and J gave up 7 bases, with 8 bases separating them. The CDR3 is made up of 11 amino acids. Germline-derived CDR1 and CDR2 are SGHAT and FQNNGV. This CDR3 reads CASSSPGEQYF. The DNA for the CDR3 is TGTGCCAGCAGCTCGCCGGGGGAGCAGTACTTC.

This chain connects TRBV5-1 to TRBJ2-7; 10 bases are a match to TRBD1. This CDR3 contains 15 residues. Trimming took 1 base from V and 4 from J; bases not matched to a gene: 5. Germline loops: CDR1 SGHRS, CDR2 YFSETQ. The CDR3 reads CASSLMGQGQYEQYF. The CDR3, as DNA: TGCGCCAGCAGCTTGATGGGACAGGGGCAGTACGAGCAGTACTTC.